Sequencing of this TCR beta chain was carried out in a study of T cell changes during pregnancy in multiple sclerosis. The table came from immunoSEQ multiplex PCR; TCRdb's copy has only in-frame clones and leaves some out. The profile shows 130,000 or so clones, about 96% of them singletons. The CDR3 is 15 amino acids. Germline-derived CDR1 and CDR2 are SGHTA and FQGNSA. Trimming took 0 bases from V and 4 from J; bases not matched to a gene: 2. The receptor comes from a female donor with multiple sclerosis, enrolled in a pregnancy study. This specimen consisted of peripheral blood, obtained after pregnancy. The chain employs TRBV7-2 and TRBJ2-1; 8 bases are shared with TRBD1. CDR3 sequence reads: CASSLAGQDYNEQFF. CDR3 in DNA: TGTGCCAGCAGCTTAGCGGGACAGGATTACAATGAGCAGTTCTTC.